This paragraph covers one TCR beta chain sequence. Antigen specificity is unknown. This entry belongs to a study of response to subunit inactivated influenza vaccine. Study observations and caveats: T cells newly recruited by each seasonal influenza vaccination are few, the authors suggested.

Each CDR3 protein is one row after TCRdb ran MiXCR on the RT-PCR reads. The table includes more than 250,000 distinct CDR3 sequences, 21% detected once. Trimming took 4 bases from V and 0 from J, leaving 11 bases between them. Germline V lookup: CDR1 SGHKS, CDR2 YYEKEE (reference sequence). The CDR3 is made up of 14 amino acids. The sequence was collected from a man in his fifties or sixties who received an inactivated influenza vaccine. The sequencing here drew on PBMCs from blood, taken less than 22 months after vaccination. V and J are TRBV5-5 and TRBJ2-7; unclear D gene. The CDR3 here is CASSPMTASYEQYF. The CDR3 DNA is TGTGCCAGCAGCCCAATGACGGCCTCCTACGAGCAGTACTTC.